Listed here is a single T cell receptor (beta chain). Per the authors' pipeline: Amplification of reference gene primers was used by the study to estimate nucleated cell counts. Profiling relied on immunoSEQ multiplex PCR, and the TCRdb table lists in-frame clones only, not all of them. Clone size and the V and J calls come from that table; the DNA yielded D and trimming. The sample lists some 130,000 clones; approximately 88% were seen once. This sample is drawn from a study of blood T cell repertoires in COVID-19. For the study at large: COVID-19 samples from acute and convalescent phases originated in the United States, Italy and Spain. Sample material is recorded as cDNA or gDNA derived from T cells, B-cell-depleted T cells, or PBMCs.

The CDR3 length is 15 residues. Trimming took 8 bases from V and 5 from J; bases not matched to a gene: 11. CDR1 is SNHLY and CDR2 is FYNNEI in the germline V gene. The J gene is TRBJ2-5, the V gene TRBV2; 10 bases line up with TRBD2. Sequenced input: peripheral blood. The source of this sequence is a man between 45 and 60 years old with acute or convalescent COVID-19. The CDR3 protein is CASQTVSGGAETQYF. DNA of the CDR3: TGTGCCAGCCAGACCGTAAGCGGGGGGGCCGAGACCCAGTACTTC.